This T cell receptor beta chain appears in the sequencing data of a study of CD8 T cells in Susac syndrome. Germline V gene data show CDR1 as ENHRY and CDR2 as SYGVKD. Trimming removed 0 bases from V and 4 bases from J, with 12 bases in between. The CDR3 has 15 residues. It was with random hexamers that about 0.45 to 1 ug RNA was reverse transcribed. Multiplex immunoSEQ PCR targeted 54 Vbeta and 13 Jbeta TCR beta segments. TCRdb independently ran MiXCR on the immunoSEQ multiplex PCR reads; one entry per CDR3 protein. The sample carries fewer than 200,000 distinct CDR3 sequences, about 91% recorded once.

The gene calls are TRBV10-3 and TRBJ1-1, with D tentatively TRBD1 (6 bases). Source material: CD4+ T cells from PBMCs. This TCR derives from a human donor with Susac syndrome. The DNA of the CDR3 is TGTGCCATCAGTGAGTCGAACAGGGATGCCACTGAAGCTTTCTTT. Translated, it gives CAISESNRDATEAFF.